The 30 T cell receptor beta chains given below trace back to one sample, sequenced in a study of T-cell memory formation after mild COVID-19. In TCRdb, the 5' RACE reads were re-called with MiXCR into one record per CDR3 protein. This table holds around 320,000 distinct CDR3 sequences, 13% to 15% found once. Sample: PBMCs or a T cell subset sorted from them (not recorded which). These TCRs come from a man in his late teens or twenties who had mild COVID-19 (a few samples of this study predate the infection). Cell type and time point are not known.

This clonotype was picked up many times. This rearrangement joins TRBV6-5 to TRBJ1-6, with a weak D call TRBD1 (5 bases). The CDR3 covers 15 residues. Trimming cost V 6 bases and J 10 bases, with 19 bases left between them. Germline CDR1 reads MNHEY; CDR2 reads SVGAGI. CDR3 protein: CASSSRGRGGSPLHF. CDR3 coding DNA: TGTGCCAGCAGCTCTCGGGGACGGGGAGGCTCACCCCTCCACTTT.

The gene calls are TRBV19 and TRBJ2-5, with D perhaps TRBD2 (5 bases). Germline CDR1 is LNHDA and CDR2 is SQIVND (reference sequence). The length of the CDR3 is 13 residues. Trimming shortened V by 7 bases and J by 2 bases, and 11 bases separated the two germline ends. The CDR3 bases are TGTGCCAGTACGGACTGGCAGCAAGAGACCCAGTACTTC. This sequence encodes CASTDWQQETQYF. Full variable domain (rest looked up from reference TRBV19 and TRBJ2-5): DGGITQSPKYLFRKEGQNVTLSCEQNLNHDAMYWYRQDPGQGLRLIYYSQIVNDFQKGDIAEGYSVSREKKESFPLTVTSAQKNPTAFYLCASTDWQQETQYFGPGTRLLVL.

This clonotype has more than one count but fewer than ten. J is TRBJ2-3 and V is TRBV5-1; TRBD2 aligns across 12 bases. Looked up from germline, CDR1 is SGHRS and CDR2 is YFSETQ. The CDR3 runs 16 residues. V was clipped by 9 bases and J by 0 bases; unmatched bases: 8. As DNA, the CDR3 is TGCGCCATCGCCCAGCTAGCGGGGGGGAGCACAGATACGCAGTATTTT. Translating it yields CAIAQLAGGSTDTQYF.

This rearrangement joins TRBV7-2 to TRBJ2-1; possible D gene TRBD2, 5 bases. The V gene's germline CDR1 is SGHTA and CDR2 FQGNSA. This CDR3 comprises 16 residues. Trimming shortened V by 2 bases and J by 2 bases, and 13 bases separated the two germline ends. CDR3 amino acids: CASSLREFRPYNEQFF. The CDR3, as DNA: TGTGCCAGCAGCTTAAGGGAGTTCCGCCCCTACAATGAGCAGTTCTTC.

There are many counts of this clonotype. The chain couples TRBV6-5 to TRBJ1-6; tentatively, D is TRBD1 (5 bases). The CDR3 totals 15 residues. Germline V gene sequence: CDR1 MNHEY, CDR2 SVGAGI. Between the trimmed V and J ends, which lost 4 bases and 6 bases, there was a span of 13 bases. CDR3 region: CASSWGGGRNSPLHF. CDR3 sequence (DNA): TGTGCCAGCAGTTGGGGGGGAGGTCGTAATTCACCCCTCCACTTT.

This chain uses TRBV18 with TRBJ2-7, with no clear D. Trimming removed 6 bases at V and 4 bases at J, with 10 bases between. The CDR3 is 12 amino acids. From germline, CDR1 is KGHSH and CDR2 LQKENI. The DNA for the CDR3 is TGTGCCAGCTCCCCGCAGGAGTACGAGCAGTACTTC. As protein: CASSPQEYEQYF.

V gene TRBV6-5 combines with J gene TRBJ2-5; tentative D call: TRBD1 (5 bases). Germline V gene sequence: CDR1 MNHEY, CDR2 SVGAGI. The length of the CDR3 is 13 residues. V lost 0 bases and J 3 bases, leaving 5 bases between the germline ends. The CDR3 here is CASSYSTEETQYF. The CDR3 region has the DNA TGTGCCAGCAGTTACTCGACAGAAGAGACCCAGTACTTC.

The chain employs TRBV29-1 and TRBJ2-5; the match to TRBD2 covers 11 bases. This CDR3 is 13 amino acids long. CDR1 and CDR2 (germline): SQVTM, ANQGSEA. V lost 7 bases, J lost 3 bases, and 4 bases stayed unmatched. This chain's CDR3 is CSGGTSGEETQYF. The DNA of the CDR3 is TGCAGCGGCGGGACTAGCGGAGAAGAGACCCAGTACTTC. Together with reference TRBV29-1 and TRBJ2-5, the CDR3 gives the full variable domain: SAVISQKPSRDICQRGTSLTIQCQVDSQVTMMFWYRQQPGQSLTLIATANQGSEATYESGFVIDKFPISRPNLTFSTLTVSNMSPEDSSIYLCSGGTSGEETQYFGPGTRLLVL.

The rearrangement links TRBV12-2 to TRBJ2-1; TRBD1 is taken as the D call from the table, unchecked against the DNA. TRBV12-2 is a pseudogene segment. The length of the CDR3 is 14 residues. DNA of the CDR3: TGTGCAAGTCGCGTGGACAGGGGTTACAATGAGCAGTTCTTC. It translates to CASRVDRGYNEQFF.

The chain recombines TRBV7-9 with TRBJ2-1; D gene unclear. The germline V gene has CDR1 SEHNR and CDR2 FQNEAQ (reference sequence). V lost 6 bases to trimming and J lost 6 bases, with 12 bases between them. The CDR3 is 13 amino acids. CDR3 in amino acids: CASSSSTVNEQFF. CDR3 nucleotides: TGTGCCAGCAGTTCGAGTACCGTCAATGAGCAGTTCTTC.

This chain joins TRBV7-2 and TRBJ2-7; unclear D gene. The CDR3 runs 13 residues. Trimming stripped 5 bases from V and 3 bases from J, with 11 bases between. Germline lookup yields CDR1 SGHTA and CDR2 FQGNSA. The CDR3 protein is CASSLSRDYEQYF. DNA of the CDR3: TGTGCCAGCAGCCTCAGCAGAGACTACGAGCAGTACTTC.

The rearrangement uses TRBV6-6 and TRBJ2-3; 8 bases match TRBD1. Germline CDR1 and CDR2: MNHNY and SVGAGI (reference sequence). V shed 5 bases and J 5 bases; nucleotides not matched to a gene: 6. The CDR3 has 14 amino acids. The CDR3 region is CASSDRQGIDTQYF. Written as DNA, the CDR3 is TGTGCCAGCAGTGACAGACAGGGGATAGATACGCAGTATTTT.

This clonotype was found a few times. This chain joins TRBV5-4 and TRBJ1-6; 8 bases line up with TRBD1. CDR1 is SGHNT and CDR2 is YYREEE in the germline V gene (reference sequence). Germline trimming cut 0 bases from V and 6 bases from J; bases unmatched to any gene: 2. The CDR3 is 15 residues long. CDR3 nucleotide sequence: TGTGCCAGCAGCTTGGACCAGGGGGCTAATTCACCCCTCCACTTT. Translating it yields CASSLDQGANSPLHF.

This clonotype was seen more than once but under ten times. The gene calls are TRBV4-2 and TRBJ1-3; D not resolved. The length of the CDR3 is 13 residues. Between the trimmed V and J ends, which lost 4 bases and 4 bases, there was a span of 8 bases. CDR1 and CDR2 from the germline V gene are LGHNA and YNFKEQ. CDR3 amino acids: CASSPDVGNTIYF. The CDR3 nucleotides are TGTGCCAGCAGCCCGGATGTAGGAAACACCATATATTTT.

This clonotype was observed a handful of times. The chain joins TRBV6-1 to TRBJ2-7, with D possibly TRBD2 on 5 matching bases. Germline V gives CDR1 MNHNS, CDR2 SASEGT. The CDR3 spans 13 residues. V gave up 5 bases and J gave up 0 bases, with 8 bases separating them. The CDR3 region is CASSIRGSYEQYF. In DNA, the CDR3 is TGTGCCAGCAGTATTCGGGGCTCCTACGAGCAGTACTTC.

This clonotype was observed many times. This sequence joins TRBV4-3 and TRBJ2-7; D perhaps matches TRBD2 (5 bases). Germline V gene data show CDR1 as LGHNA and CDR2 as YSLEER. This CDR3 has 16 residues. Trimming shortened V by 0 bases and J by 3 bases, and 15 bases separated the two germline ends. As DNA, the CDR3 is TGCGCCAGCAGCCAAGAGCTGGGAGCCGGGGACTACGAGCAGTACTTC. Translated: CASSQELGAGDYEQYF.

This clonotype was seen ten or more times. The chain joins TRBV7-9 to TRBJ1-2; D is ambiguous. The V end lost 6 bases, the J end lost 2 bases, and 10 bases lay between the germline ends. Germline V gene data show CDR1 as SEHNR and CDR2 as FQNEAQ (reference sequence). The CDR3 loop spans 13 amino acids. Written as DNA, the CDR3 is TGTGCCAGCAGAGAGGACCTGAACTATGGCTACACCTTC. It translates to CASREDLNYGYTF.

This clonotype was seen a handful of times. The gene calls are TRBV20-1 and TRBJ1-5, with TRBD1 matching over 7 bases. There are 15 residues in the CDR3. Germline CDR1 DFQATT, CDR2 SNEGSKA (reference sequence). The ends lost 6 bases at V and 0 bases at J; junction bases unmatched: 8. In DNA, the CDR3 is TGCAGTGCCCCTAGAGGGGGCAATAGCAATCAGCCCCAGCATTTT. As protein: CSAPRGGNSNQPQHF.

The table lists this clonotype with a few counts. Germline and junction disagree at one end, which may indicate a read error. This chain links TRBV2 with TRBJ1-5, with D hard to call. The CDR3 extends over 12 amino acids. Germline CDR1 and CDR2: SNHLY and FYNNEI. DNA for the CDR3: TGTGCCAGCAGAGAAGACGTCCAGCCCCAGCATTTT. Its translation is CASREDVQPQHF.

This clonotype came up many times. This rearrangement joins TRBV12-3 or TRBV12-4 to TRBJ2-1; TRBD2 is a possible D gene (7 bases). The germline V and J ends were trimmed by 1 base and 0 bases, with 22 bases remaining between them. CDR3 length: 20 residues. CDR3 DNA sequence: TGTGCCAGCAGTTTAGGGTTTGGGGGGGCCGACTCCCTCTCCTACAATGAGCAGTTCTTC. Translation: CASSLGFGGADSLSYNEQFF.

This clonotype was counted a single time. CDR3 DNA sequence: TGTGCCAGCAGTTACTCGTCGAACCCAGGGCCCCAGCATTTT. Its translation: CASSYSSNPGPQHF. J is TRBJ1-5 and V is TRBV6-5; D is undetermined. This CDR3 is built from 14 residues. V dropped 0 bases and J dropped 9 bases, with 12 bases sitting between them. From germline, CDR1 is MNHEY and CDR2 SVGAGI.

The V and J genes are TRBV25-1 and TRBJ2-3, with a tentative D call TRBD1 (7 bases). The CDR3 contains 15 residues. CDR1 is MGHDK, CDR2 SYGVNS, per germline. Trimming left V 1 base short and J 6 bases short, with 14 bases between. In DNA, the CDR3 is TGTGCCAGCAGTGAATGGGGGGCAGGGGGGGATACGCAGTATTTT. Translation gives CASSEWGAGGDTQYF. The full variable domain, in which reference TRBV25-1 and TRBJ2-3 provide the parts outside the CDR3, is EADIYQTPRYLVIGTGKKITLECSQTMGHDKMYWYQQDPGMELHLIHYSYGVNSTEKGDLSSESTVSRIRTEHFPLTLESARPSHTSQYLCASSEWGAGGDTQYFGPGTRLTVL.

The chain has TRBV27 and TRBJ2-7, with D unclear. Germline CDR1 is MNHEY and CDR2 is SMNVEV (reference sequence). CDR3 length: 14 amino acids. V lost 5 bases and J 9 bases, leaving 20 bases between the germline ends. CDR3 DNA sequence: TGTGCCAGCAGTCTCCGCGGACCGGGTGGTGGGCAGTACTTC. Its translation: CASSLRGPGGGQYF.

This clonotype has a handful of counts. This chain links TRBV5-1 with TRBJ2-5; TRBD1 aligns across 8 bases. V lost 3 bases and J lost 0; bases outside the gene matches: 4. Germline values: CDR1 SGHRS, CDR2 YFSETQ. The CDR3 is 15 amino acids. Here the CDR3 DNA reads TGCGCCAGCAGCTCCATACAGGGGGACCAAGAGACCCAGTACTTC. Amino acids: CASSSIQGDQETQYF. Full variable domain (rest looked up from reference TRBV5-1 and TRBJ2-5): KAGVTQTPRYLIKTRGQQVTLSCSPISGHRSVSWYQQTPGQGLQFLFEYFSETQRNKGNFPGRFSGRQFSNSRSEMNVSTLELGDSALYLCASSSIQGDQETQYFGPGTRLLVL.

The chain uses TRBV20-1 and TRBJ2-7; 8 bases fit TRBD1. The V gene end was trimmed by 5 bases and the J gene end by 5 bases; junction bases not matched to a gene: 5. The germline V gene encodes CDR1 DFQATT and CDR2 SNEGSKA (reference sequence). The CDR3 is made up of 12 amino acids. CDR3 sequence: CSARTGSDEQYF. As DNA, the CDR3 is TGCAGTGCTCGGACAGGGTCTGACGAGCAGTACTTC.

This clonotype was seen a few times. The V call is TRBV6-2 or TRBV6-3, the J call TRBJ1-2; D uncertain. The germline gives CDR1 MNHEY, CDR2 SVGEGT. The V end lost 7 bases, the J end lost 6 bases, and 21 bases lay between the germline ends. This CDR3 comprises 15 residues. CDR3 in DNA: TGTGCCAGCACCAACGAGAGAGCGCTATACCATGGCTACACCTTC. Translation gives CASTNERALYHGYTF.

This clonotype was counted between two and nine times. The CDR3 bases are TGTGCCAGCAGTCACGGGGGCAGTGAAGCTTTCTTT. Protein: CASSHGGSEAFF. The rearrangement joins TRBV12-3 or TRBV12-4 to TRBJ1-1, with D perhaps TRBD1 (6 bases). This CDR3 region has 12 residues. V was shortened by 5 bases and J by 7 bases, with 11 bases between the two germline ends.

This clonotype has ten or more counts. Compared with germline, one end of the junction differs, possibly owing to a read error. V is TRBV4-1 and J is TRBJ2-6, with 7 bases that match TRBD1. This CDR3 has 15 residues. Germline V gives CDR1 MGHRA, CDR2 YSYEKL. CDR3 sequence (DNA): TGCGCCAGCAGCCAAGATTTGGCAGGGGGCAACGTCCTGACTTTC. It yields the protein CASSQDLAGGNVLTF.

This clonotype has at least ten counts. CDR3 amino acids: CSARDRGGSSTDTQYF. CDR3 DNA: TGCAGTGCTAGAGACAGGGGGGGATCTAGCACAGATACGCAGTATTTT. The chain joins TRBV20-1 to TRBJ2-3; D might be TRBD1 or TRBD2, each matching 7 bases. The V gene's germline CDR1 is DFQATT and CDR2 SNEGSKA (reference sequence). CDR3 length equals 16 residues. V was cut by 0 bases and J by 0 bases, with 13 bases left in between.

The chain carries TRBV5-5 and TRBJ2-1; D is perhaps TRBD2 (6 bases). Trimming pared 2 bases from V and 7 bases from J, leaving 22 bases between. This CDR3 has 17 amino acids. Germline-derived CDR1 and CDR2 are SGHKS and YYEKEE (reference sequence). CDR3 in amino acids: CASSFSGGAGLINEQFF. CDR3 sequence (DNA): TGTGCCAGCAGCTTCTCCGGAGGGGCAGGCTTAATTAATGAGCAGTTCTTC. Looking up the rest from reference TRBV5-5 and TRBJ2-1 gives the full variable domain: DAGVTQSPTHLIKTRGQQVTLRCSPISGHKSVSWYQQVLGQGPQFIFQYYEKEERGRGNFPDRFSARQFPNYSSELNVNALLLGDSALYLCASSFSGGAGLINEQFFGPGTRLTVL.